This passage covers 27 T cell receptor beta chains from one sample sequenced in a study of cytomegalovirus exposure and HLA in healthy donors (dated by TCRdb to 2017 to 2019). The library relied on the immunoSEQ multiplex PCR assay. The multiplex PCR relied on a mix of 60 forward primers for TCR Vbeta segments and 13 reverse primers for TCR Jbeta segments. The clones in this table, taken by TCRdb from immuneACCESS, are in-frame only. Not every clone is retained; where verified, under half of the shortfall comes from an unresolved V gene, and the cause of the rest is unknown. This sample holds approximately 76,000 clones; around 70% were observed only once. Jointly, the top ten make up more than 15% of the sample. The sample was PBMCs. All receptors come from a woman aged 35 to 49 in good health and CMV-seropositive.

The V gene is TRBV6-5, the J gene TRBJ1-3; no definite D call. The CDR3 covers 14 residues. The germline CDR1 and CDR2 sequences are MNHEY and SVGAGI. V was cut by 2 bases and J by 0 bases, with 5 bases left in between. CDR3 coding DNA: TGTGCCAGCAGTTACCAGTACTCTGGAAACACCATATATTTT. It encodes CASSYQYSGNTIYF.

The gene calls are TRBV27 and TRBJ2-7; possible D gene TRBD1, 5 bases. Germline V lookup: CDR1 MNHEY, CDR2 SMNVEV (reference sequence). The CDR3 runs 15 residues. V was cut by 0 bases and J by 3 bases, with 12 bases left in between. This CDR3 is CASSLSRYQGYEQYF. The CDR3 DNA reads as TGTGCCAGCAGTTTATCTCGGTACCAGGGCTACGAGCAGTACTTC.

The chain combines TRBV7-6 with TRBJ1-1; possible D gene TRBD1, 5 bases. The V gene lost 5 bases and the J gene lost 4 bases, with 11 bases spanning the gap. CDR3 length equals 13 residues. CDR1 and CDR2 (germline): SGHVS, FNYEAQ. The DNA for the CDR3 is TGTGCCAGCAGCGGCGGGGGGGGCACTGAAGCTTTCTTT. Its protein is CASSGGGGTEAFF.

The gene calls are TRBV5-4 and TRBJ1-4; no firm D call. Trimming removed 3 bases from V and 0 bases from J, with 12 bases in between. The CDR3 covers 16 residues. Germline V gene sequence: CDR1 SGHNT, CDR2 YYREEE (reference sequence). CDR3 DNA sequence: TGTGCCAGCAGCTCGATGATGGGAGCAACTAATGAAAAACTGTTTTTT. It encodes CASSSMMGATNEKLFF.

The chain links TRBV5-1 to TRBJ2-5; maybe TRBD2 (6 bases). Germline-derived CDR1 and CDR2 are SGHRS and YFSETQ. V lost 0 bases, J lost 7 bases, and 16 bases lay in between. CDR3 length: 15 residues. The CDR3 DNA is TGCGCCAGCAGCTTGGATGGCCAGAGACTAGTGACCCAGTACTTC. It yields the protein CASSLDGQRLVTQYF.

This clone came up a few times. The chain is built from TRBV6-6 and TRBJ2-1; D is perhaps TRBD2 (5 bases). This CDR3 has 12 residues. The V gene lost 2 bases and the J gene lost 13 bases, with 12 bases spanning the gap. In germline, CDR1 is MNHNY, CDR2 SVGAGI (reference sequence). CDR3 protein: CASSYNGNKQFF. CDR3 nucleotides: TGTGCCAGCAGTTACAACGGGAATAAACAGTTCTTC.

J is TRBJ2-3 and V is TRBV11-2; 8 positions agree with TRBD2. V trimming: 6 bases; J trimming: 5 bases; junction bases outside the gene matches: 7. The length of the CDR3 is 14 residues. From germline, CDR1 is SGHAT and CDR2 FQNNGV. CDR3 DNA sequence: TGTGCCAGCAGACCGGGGGGGAGGGTAGATACGCAGTATTTT. Residues: CASRPGGRVDTQYF.

The V call is TRBV28, the J call TRBJ1-5; 7 bases match TRBD1. Germline V gives CDR1 MDHEN, CDR2 SYDVKM. CDR3 length equals 14 residues. Trimming took 8 bases from V and 4 from J; bases not matched to a gene: 8. CDR3: CASAGGQGNQPQHF. CDR3 nucleotides: TGTGCCAGCGCAGGGGGACAAGGTAATCAGCCCCAGCATTTT.

V usage is TRBV14 and J usage is TRBJ2-5; 7 nucleotides align to TRBD2. From germline, CDR1 is SGHDN and CDR2 FVKESK. V trimming: 6 bases; J trimming: 4 bases; junction bases outside the gene matches: 5. CDR3 size: 13 residues. CDR3 loop: CASRRLAGETQYF. The DNA for the CDR3 is TGTGCCAGCAGGAGACTAGCAGGAGAGACCCAGTACTTC.

The V gene is TRBV5-1, the J gene TRBJ1-2; the D gene is possibly TRBD1 (5 bases). Germline V gives CDR1 SGHRS, CDR2 YFSETQ. V shed 0 bases and J shed 4 bases, with 13 bases lying between them. The CDR3 is made up of 15 amino acids. CDR3 residues: CASSLGGQGLYGYTF. The CDR3 DNA reads as TGCGCCAGCAGCTTGGGTGGGCAGGGCCTCTATGGCTACACCTTC.

J is TRBJ2-7 and V is TRBV5-1, with a possible D match to TRBD1 (6 bases). The CDR3 is 15 amino acids. CDR1 is SGHRS, CDR2 YFSETQ, per germline. V was pared by 5 bases and J by 2 bases, with 17 bases between. The DNA for the CDR3 is TGCGCCAGCAGACAGGGTGGGCCCCCCACCTACGAGCAGTACTTC. As protein: CASRQGGPPTYEQYF.

To note about this clone: The conserved phenylalanine or tryptophan normally closing the CDR3 is absent here, so this likely arose from a read error. V is TRBV29-1 and J is TRBJ1-4; D may be TRBD1 (6 bases). The germline gives CDR1 SQVTM, CDR2 ANQGSEA. The CDR3 is 14 amino acids. V was shortened by 1 base and J by 4 bases, with 10 bases between the two germline ends. The CDR3 DNA reads TGCAGCGTTGAAGGACAGGACGATAATGAAAAACTGTTTGTT. It yields the protein CSVEGQDDNEKLFV.

V is TRBV11-2 and J is TRBJ1-6, with TRBD1 identical over 10 bases. This CDR3 contains 15 residues. The V gene's germline CDR1 is SGHAT and CDR2 FQNNGV. V dropped 5 bases and J dropped 7; count of bases not matched to a gene: 5. The CDR3 bases are TGTGCCAGCAGCGAGGACAGGGGGAGCAATTCACCCCTCCACTTT. It specifies CASSEDRGSNSPLHF.

The chain is built from TRBV28 and TRBJ2-2; 8 bases align to TRBD2. This CDR3 has 15 residues. The ends lost 1 base at V and 5 bases at J; junction bases unmatched: 3. The germline CDR1 and CDR2 sequences are MDHEN and SYDVKM. CDR3 in DNA: TGTGCCAGCAGTTTATCCTCTAGCGGGACCGGGGAGCTGTTTTTT. The encoded protein is CASSLSSSGTGELFF.

This sequence joins TRBV30 and TRBJ2-5; TRBD2 matches at 7 bases. With 2 bases clipped from V and 5 bases from J, the junction kept 5 bases outside the gene matches. CDR1 GTSNPN and CDR2 SVGIG come from the germline V gene (reference sequence). This CDR3 has 13 amino acids. CDR3 sequence: CAWSRAGVETQYF. In DNA, the CDR3 is TGTGCCTGGAGTCGGGCGGGGGTTGAGACCCAGTACTTC. Full variable domain (remainder filled in from reference TRBV30 and TRBJ2-5): SQTIHQWPATLVQPVGSPLSLECTVEGTSNPNLYWYRQAAGRGLQLLFYSVGIGQISSEVPQNLSASRPQDRQFILSSKKLLLSDSGFYLCAWSRAGVETQYFGPGTRLLVL.

The chain joins TRBV5-5 to TRBJ1-6; unclear D gene. Germline CDR1 reads SGHKS; CDR2 reads YYEKEE (reference sequence). This CDR3 comprises 13 residues. Trimming left V 9 bases short and J 8 bases short, with 15 bases between. The CDR3 loop is CATTVGPDSPLHF. CDR3 DNA: TGTGCCACCACTGTGGGCCCTGATTCACCCCTCCACTTT.

The V and J genes are TRBV18 and TRBJ1-2; 11 bases agree with TRBD1. V shed 3 bases, J shed 3 bases, and the junction held 3 bases outside the gene matches. Looked up from germline, CDR1 is KGHSH and CDR2 is LQKENI. The CDR3 length is 15 residues. For the CDR3, the DNA is TGTGCCAGCTCACCTGGACAGGGGGCACACTATGGCTACACCTTC. Its protein product is CASSPGQGAHYGYTF.

V usage is TRBV9 and J usage is TRBJ1-1; TRBD1 matches 10 bases. CDR1 is SGDLS and CDR2 is YYNGEE in the germline V gene. This CDR3 has 16 residues. Trimming at V came to 3 bases and at J to 6 bases, leaving 11 bases not matched to a gene. Here the CDR3 reads CASSGPGTGVRAEAFF. As DNA, the CDR3 is TGTGCCAGCAGCGGTCCCGGGACAGGGGTCCGGGCTGAAGCTTTCTTT.

The chain uses TRBV5-1 and TRBJ2-5, with 8 bases matching TRBD1. Per the germline V gene, CDR1 is SGHRS and CDR2 is YFSETQ. V dropped 2 bases and J dropped 2; count of bases not matched to a gene: 2. CDR3 length equals 14 residues. In nucleotides, the CDR3 is TGCGCCAGCAGCTTAAACAGGGGGCAAGAGACCCAGTACTTC. It codes for CASSLNRGQETQYF.

This sequence joins TRBV13 and TRBJ1-1; 8 bases fit TRBD1. Germline CDR1 PRHDT, CDR2 FYEKMQ (reference sequence). This CDR3 is built from 16 residues. Unmatched junction bases numbered 15, after V lost 1 base and J lost 11 bases. The CDR3: CASSLEDAVGQGSAFF. In DNA form, the CDR3 reads TGTGCCAGCAGCTTAGAGGATGCCGTTGGACAGGGCTCGGCTTTCTTT.

Comments on this clone: The junction departs from the called germline gene at one end, perhaps through a read error. CDR3 loop: CASSIRRVGLSTDKQYF. CDR3 DNA: TGTGCCAGTAGTATCCGACGAGTGGGTTTGAGCACAGATAAGCAGTATTTT. J is TRBJ2-3 and V is TRBV19; D call uncertain. This CDR3 spans 17 amino acids. CDR1 and CDR2 from the germline V gene are LNHDA and SQIVND (reference sequence). Combining the CDR3 with reference TRBV19 and TRBJ2-3 gives the whole variable domain DGGITQSPKYLFRKEGQNVTLSCEQNLNHDAMYWYRQDPGQGLRLIYYSQIVNDFQKGDIAEGYSVSREKKESFPLTVTSAQKNPTAFYLCASSIRRVGLSTDKQYFGPGTRLTVL.

The rearrangement links TRBV29-1 to TRBJ1-3; a possible D gene is TRBD1 (5 bases). Germline assignment: CDR1 SQVTM and CDR2 ANQGSEA. Deletions cut 5 bases from V and 0 bases from J, with 11 bases between. CDR3 length: 14 amino acids. The CDR3 spells CSVRHDSSGNTIYF. DNA for the CDR3: TGCAGCGTTCGCCATGACAGCTCTGGAAACACCATATATTTT.

The chain employs TRBV18 and TRBJ1-6, with 8 positions matching TRBD1. V dropped 4 bases and J dropped 10; count of bases not matched to a gene: 6. This CDR3 contains 14 residues. The germline gives CDR1 KGHSH, CDR2 LQKENI. CDR3 in DNA: TGTGCCAGCTCACTGACAGGGGAGAAATCACCCCTCCACTTT. Protein: CASSLTGEKSPLHF.

The genes are TRBV30 and TRBJ1-4; a weak D match, TRBD1 (5 bases). Deletions cut 0 bases from V and 0 bases from J, with 8 bases between. The CDR3 totals 15 residues. Looked up from germline, CDR1 is GTSNPN and CDR2 is SVGIG (reference sequence). CDR3 in amino acids: CAWSVQAATNEKLFF. Written as DNA, the CDR3 is TGTGCCTGGAGTGTACAGGCTGCAACTAATGAAAAACTGTTTTTT.

This chain joins TRBV5-8 and TRBJ1-1, with D tentatively TRBD1 (5 bases). With 1 base removed from V and 11 bases from J, the gap between germline ends came to 9 bases. CDR1 SGHTS and CDR2 YDEGEE come from the germline V gene. CDR3 size: 11 residues. For the CDR3, the DNA is TGTGCCAGCAGCTTGTTTGGGGGGGCTTTCTTT. Translated: CASSLFGGAFF.

The rearrangement uses TRBV11-2 and TRBJ2-2, with D perhaps TRBD2 (7 bases). The CDR3 runs 19 residues. The germline gives CDR1 SGHAT, CDR2 FQNNGV. Trimming pared 7 bases from V and 3 bases from J, leaving 27 bases between. The CDR3 DNA follows: TGTGCCAGCACCAGCTTAGGGGGGGGGCGGGAAAGGGACACCGGGGAGCTGTTTTTT. Translation: CASTSLGGGRERDTGELFF. The full variable domain, its missing parts supplied by reference TRBV11-2 and TRBJ2-2, is EAGVAQSPRYKIIEKRQSVAFWCNPISGHATLYWYQQILGQGPKLLIQFQNNGVVDDSQLPKDRFSAERLKGVDSTLKIQPAKLEDSAVYLCASTSLGGGRERDTGELFFGEGSRLTVL.

The rearrangement uses TRBV6-4 and TRBJ1-1; possibly TRBD1 for D (6 bases). The V and J ends lost 8 bases and 5 bases respectively, with 12 bases between them. The CDR3 spans 12 residues. The germline CDR1 and CDR2 sequences are MRHNA and SNTAGT. The CDR3: CASLEQGTEAFF. CDR3 coding DNA: TGTGCCAGCTTAGAACAGGGAACTGAAGCTTTCTTT.